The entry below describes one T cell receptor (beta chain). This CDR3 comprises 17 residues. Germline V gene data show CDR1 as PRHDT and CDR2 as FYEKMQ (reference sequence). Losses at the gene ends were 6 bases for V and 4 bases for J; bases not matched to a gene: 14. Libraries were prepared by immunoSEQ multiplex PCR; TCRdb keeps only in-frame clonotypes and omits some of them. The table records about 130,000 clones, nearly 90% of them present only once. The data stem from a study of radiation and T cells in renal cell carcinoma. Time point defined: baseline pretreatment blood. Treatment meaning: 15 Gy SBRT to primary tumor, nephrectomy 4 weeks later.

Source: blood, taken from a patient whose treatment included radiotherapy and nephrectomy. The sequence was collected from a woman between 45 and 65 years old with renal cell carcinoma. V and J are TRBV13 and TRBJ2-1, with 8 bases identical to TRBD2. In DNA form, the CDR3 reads TGTGCCAGCAGTTTTGAAGGGGCGGGGGGACTATACAATGAGCAGTTCTTC. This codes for CASSFEGAGGLYNEQFF.